These 24 T cell receptor beta chains were sequenced from one sample in a study of CXCR3-negative and CXCR3-positive naive CD8 T cells. Each TRB cDNA library was prepared by 5' RACE (with UMI labels). TCRdb re-analyzed the 5' RACE reads; it lists each CDR3 protein once, without DNA. The sample holds fewer than 60,000 distinct CDR3 sequences. What was sequenced was naive CXCR3- CD8+ T cells from blood. This sample's subset: CD45RO-CCR7+CD27+CD95- naive CD8+ T cells lacking CXCR3 (TNR3-). Every receptor here comes from a human donor in good health. Some clones in this sample may be carry-over from other donors' samples.

The V gene is TRBV29-1, the J gene TRBJ2-5; TCRdb returns TRBD1, unconfirmable since there is no DNA. The CDR3 is made up of 15 amino acids. Germline lookup yields CDR1 SQVTM and CDR2 ANQGSEA. The CDR3 sequence: CSVEDGGTAQETQYF.

The gene calls are TRBV29-1 and TRBJ1-1; no DNA is available, so the TRBD1 call from TCRdb remains unchecked. The CDR3 totals 13 residues. Germline V gene lookup returns CDR1 SQVTM and CDR2 ANQGSEA. CDR3 region: CSVLDRGFTEAFF.

The chain recombines TRBV9 with TRBJ2-2; the TCRdb D gene call, TRBD1, has no DNA to confirm it. Germline loops: CDR1 SGDLS, CDR2 YYNGEE. The CDR3 runs to 16 residues. CDR3 in amino acids: CASSPPGRSNTGELFF.

The rearrangement uses TRBV29-1 and TRBJ2-1; the TRBD2 assignment by TCRdb is unverifiable without DNA. Germline V gives CDR1 SQVTM, CDR2 ANQGSEA. The CDR3 has 17 residues. CDR3 region: CSGGAGLAGGPYNEQFF.

The chain uses TRBV20-1 and TRBJ2-3; the TRBD2 assignment by TCRdb is unverifiable without DNA. CDR3 length: 15 amino acids. From germline, CDR1 is DFQATT and CDR2 SNEGSKA (reference sequence). CDR3 protein: CSARAPGLAKDTQYF.

The chain recombines TRBV4-1 with TRBJ2-1; TCRdb indicates TRBD2, and absent DNA this call remains unverified. Germline CDR1 and CDR2: MGHRA and YSYEKL. This CDR3 has 15 residues. CDR3 loop: CASSQSLAGYNEQFF.

The V gene is TRBV14, the J gene TRBJ2-1; TCRdb indicates TRBD2, and absent DNA this call remains unverified. This CDR3 contains 15 residues. The germline V gene encodes CDR1 SGHDN and CDR2 FVKESK. The CDR3 spells CASSPSSGSYNEQFF.

V is TRBV20-1 and J is TRBJ2-1; checking the TCRdb D call of TRBD2 is not possible without DNA. Germline CDR1 is DFQATT and CDR2 is SNEGSKA (reference sequence). This CDR3 is built from 19 residues. The CDR3 region is CRASPAAGMERDLYNEQFF.

This sequence joins TRBV7-8 and TRBJ2-5. The CDR3 runs 14 residues. Germline values: CDR1 SGHVS, CDR2 FQNEAQ. CDR3 in amino acids: CASSLGTEVETQYF.

V gene TRBV7-2 combines with J gene TRBJ1-1. Germline V CDR1 and CDR2: SGHTA, FQGNSA. The CDR3 sequence is 14 residues long. The CDR3 protein is CASSLGGGDTEAFF. Filled out from reference TRBV7-2 and TRBJ1-1, the complete variable domain reads GAGVSQSPSNKVTEKGKDVELRCDPISGHTALYWYRQSLGQGLEFLIYFQGNSAPDKSGLPSDRFSAERTGGSVSTLTIQRTQQEDSAVYLCASSLGGGDTEAFFGQGTRLTVV.

The chain couples TRBV15 to TRBJ2-5. Per the germline V gene, CDR1 is LNHNV and CDR2 is YYDKDF (reference sequence). The CDR3 runs to 14 residues. CDR3 sequence reads: CATSRETRQETQYF.

The chain is built from TRBV14 and TRBJ2-3; the TCRdb D gene call, TRBD2, has no DNA to confirm it. Germline assignment: CDR1 SGHDN and CDR2 FVKESK. The CDR3 sequence is 11 residues long. This CDR3 reads CASSQGGPRYF. Looking up the rest from reference TRBV14 and TRBJ2-3 gives the full variable domain: EAGVTQFPSHSVIEKGQTVTLRCDPISGHDNLYWYRRVMGKEIKFLLHFVKESKQDESGMPNNRFLAERTGGTYSTLKVQPAELEDSGVYFCASSQGGPRYFGPGTRLTVL.

V usage is TRBV3-1 and J usage is TRBJ2-7; TCRdb proposes TRBD2, but this gene call is untestable without DNA. Germline CDR1 reads LGHDT; CDR2 reads YNNKEL (reference sequence). The CDR3 loop spans 12 amino acids. The chain's CDR3 is CASSPPIGLQYF.

This rearrangement joins TRBV27 to TRBJ2-7; TCRdb indicates TRBD1, and absent DNA this call remains unverified. This CDR3 region has 14 residues. In germline, CDR1 is MNHEY, CDR2 SMNVEV (reference sequence). The CDR3 is CASSTHEGGYEQYF.

This sequence joins TRBV29-1 and TRBJ2-2; the D call from TCRdb, TRBD1, cannot be confirmed without DNA. Germline V gene lookup returns CDR1 SQVTM and CDR2 ANQGSEA. The CDR3 runs 16 residues. This CDR3 is CSVEDSGQGTVGELFF.

The V call is TRBV29-1, the J call TRBJ1-1; the TRBD1 assignment by TCRdb is unverifiable without DNA. CDR3 size: 12 residues. CDR1 and CDR2 from the germline V gene are SQVTM and ANQGSEA. This CDR3 reads CSAGGMNTEAFF.

The rearrangement links TRBV10-3 to TRBJ2-7. There are 13 residues in the CDR3. In germline, CDR1 is ENHRY, CDR2 SYGVKD. The CDR3: CAISGAGSYEQYF.

The J gene is TRBJ2-7, the V gene TRBV5-5; absent DNA, TCRdb's TRBD2 call cannot be checked. Germline lookup yields CDR1 SGHKS and CDR2 YYEKEE (reference sequence). The CDR3 spans 22 residues. The CDR3 loop reads CASSTLPGQTYTGTSGAYEQYF.

CDR3 sequence: CSAPDREGREQYF. V gene TRBV20-1 combines with J gene TRBJ2-7; no DNA is available, so the TRBD1 call from TCRdb remains unchecked. The CDR3 totals 13 residues. CDR1 and CDR2 (germline): DFQATT, SNEGSKA (reference sequence).

The chain recombines TRBV2 with TRBJ2-7. The CDR3 has 14 residues. CDR1 SNHLY and CDR2 FYNNEI come from the germline V gene. CDR3 amino acids: CASSEFREPYEQYF. Using reference TRBV2 and TRBJ2-7 for the parts outside the CDR3, the full variable domain is EPEVTQTPSHQVTQMGQEVILRCVPISNHLYFYWYRQILGQKVEFLVSFYNNEISEKSEIFDDQFSVERPDGSNFTLKIRSTKLEDSAMYFCASSEFREPYEQYFGPGTRLTVT.

The gene calls are TRBV14 and TRBJ2-5. The CDR3 sequence is 12 residues long. Germline assignment: CDR1 SGHDN and CDR2 FVKESK. The CDR3 here is CASSQDAETQYF.

The chain carries TRBV6-5 and TRBJ2-2; there is no DNA to check the TCRdb D call of TRBD1. Germline CDR1 is MNHEY and CDR2 is SVGAGI. The CDR3 is 16 residues long. The CDR3 here is CASSYSIGGYTGELFF.

The V gene is TRBV5-6, the J gene TRBJ2-7; no DNA is available, so the TRBD2 call from TCRdb remains unchecked. CDR1 is SGHDT and CDR2 is YYEEEE in the germline V gene. This CDR3 spans 16 amino acids. The CDR3 loop reads CASSSPQGLVAYEQYF.

CDR3 residues: CSVVGAPMNTEAFF. This chain uses TRBV29-1 with TRBJ1-1; the D call of TRBD1 rests on TCRdb alone, since no DNA is present to check it. The germline V gene has CDR1 SQVTM and CDR2 ANQGSEA. The CDR3 is 14 amino acids. The full variable domain, rest sourced from reference TRBV29-1 and TRBJ1-1, is SAVISQKPSRDICQRGTSLTIQCQVDSQVTMMFWYRQQPGQSLTLIATANQGSEATYESGFVIDKFPISRPNLTFSTLTVSNMSPEDSSIYLCSVVGAPMNTEAFFGQGTRLTVV.